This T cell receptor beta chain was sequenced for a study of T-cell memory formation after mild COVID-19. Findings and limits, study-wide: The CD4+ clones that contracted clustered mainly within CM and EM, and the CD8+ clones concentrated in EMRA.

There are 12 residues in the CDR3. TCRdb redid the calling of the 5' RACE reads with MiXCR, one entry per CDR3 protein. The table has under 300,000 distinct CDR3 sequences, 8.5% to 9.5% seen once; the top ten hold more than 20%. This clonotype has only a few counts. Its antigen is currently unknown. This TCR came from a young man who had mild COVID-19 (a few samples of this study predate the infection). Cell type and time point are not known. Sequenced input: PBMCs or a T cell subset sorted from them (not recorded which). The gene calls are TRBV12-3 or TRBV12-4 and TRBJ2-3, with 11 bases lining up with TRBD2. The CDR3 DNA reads TGTGTGACTAGCGGGGGCACAGATACGCAGTATTTT. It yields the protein CVTSGGTDTQYF.